Described below is a single T cell receptor (beta chain) sequence and its context. Its specificity is not known. The data were taken from a study of T cell repertoires and HLA-DP antigens. Whole-study context: The donors, ranging 18-to-29 to 60-to-69 years, included a couple of males and one female. Whole-study findings and limits: Pre-culture clonality, roughly 0.04, was far below sorted CD137+ clonality of about 0.4. Total CD4+ responders were stimulated by HeLa antigen-presenting cells.

Purity of the untouched CD4+ T cells was 95% to 98%. The germline V and J ends were trimmed by 8 bases and 3 bases, with 12 bases remaining between them. CDR1 is MNHEY and CDR2 is SMNVEV in the germline V gene (reference sequence). This CDR3 comprises 13 residues. Profiling relied on immunoSEQ multiplex PCR, and the TCRdb table lists in-frame clones only, not all of them. The table shows around 110,000 clones, with 80% to 95% occurring only once. The clonotype comes from a woman between 18 and 29 years old in good health and CMV-seronegative. Sequences were obtained from CD4+ T cells from PBMCs. This sequence joins TRBV27 and TRBJ2-3, with no clear D. Written as DNA, the CDR3 is TGTGCCAGCCGTTCGGCAAAAACAGATACGCAGTATTTT. Translating it yields CASRSAKTDTQYF.